This entry features one T cell receptor beta chain sequence. Antigen: not known. Assay: immunoSEQ multiplex PCR; the TCRdb copy retains only in-frame clones and omits some. This table holds some 75,000 clones, 93% found once. The sample originates from a study of siplizumab effects on memory and regulatory T cells. The study, taken as a whole, reports: Proliferating Tregs from siplizumab cultures lacked functional confirmation of suppression. A major contribution to the alloresponse seemed to be made by naive T cells, which seemed more diverse than memory cells.

This clonotype was obtained from a human donor in good health. Material: CD8+ T cells sorted from blood.

The chain's CDR3 is CASSGLAGSTDTQYF. In DNA form, the CDR3 reads TGTGCCAGCAGTGGACTAGCGGGGAGCACAGATACGCAGTATTTT. The chain has TRBV6-4 and TRBJ2-3; 11 bases are a match to TRBD2. From germline, CDR1 is MRHNA and CDR2 SNTAGT. J gave up 0 bases and V 4 bases, and 0 bases lay outside the gene matches. CDR3 length: 15 amino acids.